These 26 T cell receptor beta chains were sequenced from one sample in a study of blood T cell repertoires in COVID-19. TCRdb keeps only in-frame clones here, not all; method: immunoSEQ multiplex PCR. The profile shows around 230,000 clones, 80% to 90% of them singletons. Material: peripheral blood. These receptors were taken from a man aged 50 or older with COVID-19, enrolled during active disease.

The gene calls are TRBV9 and TRBJ2-5, with D possibly matching TRBD1 (6 bases). Per germline, CDR1 SGDLS and CDR2 YYNGEE. Trimming removed 4 bases from V and 2 bases from J, with 12 bases in between. The CDR3 runs to 14 residues. In DNA, the CDR3 is TGTGCCAGCAGCCCCCTAGGACAGCAAGAGACCCAGTACTTC. It is translated as CASSPLGQQETQYF. The full variable domain, its missing parts supplied by reference TRBV9 and TRBJ2-5, is DSGVTQTPKHLITATGQRVTLRCSPRSGDLSVYWYQQSLDQGLQFLIQYYNGEERAKGNILERFSAQQFPDLHSELNLSSLELGDSALYFCASSPLGQQETQYFGPGTRLLVL.

The V call is TRBV5-4, the J call TRBJ2-7, with D maybe TRBD1 (6 bases). The CDR3 consists of 13 residues. The V gene lost 4 bases and the J gene lost 1 base, with 9 bases spanning the gap. CDR1 SGHNT and CDR2 YYREEE come from the germline V gene (reference sequence). The CDR3 DNA is TGTGCCAGCAGCCAGGGGTCGTCCTACGAGCAGTACTTC. Encoded protein: CASSQGSSYEQYF.

CDR3 protein: CASSLYNGAKNIQYF. Here the CDR3 DNA reads TGTGCCAGCAGCTTGTACAACGGGGCCAAAAACATTCAGTACTTC. The chain recombines TRBV5-6 with TRBJ2-4; D is undetermined. V gave up 1 base and J gave up 1 base, with 9 bases separating them. This CDR3 has 15 residues. Germline CDR1 reads SGHDT; CDR2 reads YYEEEE.

This clone was picked up a small number of times. The J gene is TRBJ2-7, the V gene TRBV19, with TRBD1 as a possible D gene (5 bases). The germline CDR1 and CDR2 sequences are LNHDA and SQIVND (reference sequence). The CDR3 contains 13 residues. The V end was cut by 6 bases, the J end by 5 bases, with 14 bases between. The CDR3 nucleotides are TGTGCCAGTAGAGGCAGGGATGTTCACGAGCAGTACTTC. Its translation is CASRGRDVHEQYF.

The V call is TRBV7-2, the J call TRBJ2-1; 7 bases line up with TRBD1. This CDR3 has 15 residues. Per germline, CDR1 SGHTA and CDR2 FQGNSA. Germline trimming cut 5 bases from V and 7 bases from J; bases unmatched to any gene: 11. The CDR3: CASSKQGSSRNEQFF. The CDR3 DNA is TGTGCCAGCAGCAAACAGGGGTCCTCGCGAAATGAGCAGTTCTTC.

The V and J genes are TRBV10-1 and TRBJ2-1; 10 bases line up with TRBD1. The CDR3 extends over 15 amino acids. Germline CDR1 is WNHNN and CDR2 is SYGVQD (reference sequence). V shed 6 bases and J 4 bases; nucleotides not matched to a gene: 6. CDR3 amino acids: CASRPGQGPYNEQFF. The DNA for the CDR3 is TGCGCCAGCAGACCGGGACAGGGGCCGTACAATGAGCAGTTCTTC.

The gene calls are TRBV5-1 and TRBJ2-1; D call uncertain. The CDR3 is made up of 12 amino acids. Germline CDR1 reads SGHRS; CDR2 reads YFSETQ. With 1 base removed from V and 7 bases from J, the gap between germline ends came to 6 bases. DNA for the CDR3: TGCGCCAGCAGCTTGAAGCTAAATGAGCAGTTCTTC. This codes for CASSLKLNEQFF.

This chain connects TRBV5-1 to TRBJ2-2; 9 nucleotides line up with TRBD2. The germline gives CDR1 SGHRS, CDR2 YFSETQ. V was clipped by 5 bases and J by 0 bases; unmatched bases: 5. This CDR3 has 16 residues. Here the CDR3 DNA reads TGCGCCAGCAGTAGGGCTAGCGGGACGAACACCGGGGAGCTGTTTTTT. Amino acids: CASSRASGTNTGELFF.

The table lists this clone with a count of one. The V gene is TRBV27, the J gene TRBJ1-1, with a tentative D call TRBD1 (5 bases). The CDR3 extends over 13 amino acids. V lost 6 bases and J 4 bases, leaving 12 bases between the germline ends. Germline V lookup: CDR1 MNHEY, CDR2 SMNVEV (reference sequence). CDR3 DNA: TGTGCCAGCAGGACCCGGGGGGGCACTGAAGCTTTCTTT. Protein: CASRTRGGTEAFF.

The rearrangement joins TRBV10-1 to TRBJ1-2; D is unresolved. Germline CDR1 is WNHNN and CDR2 is SYGVQD (reference sequence). V was pared by 6 bases and J by 4 bases, with 12 bases between. The length of the CDR3 is 13 residues. The CDR3 DNA sequence: TGCGCCAGCAGGGCGGGGTACGGCTATGGCTACACCTTC. Its protein product is CASRAGYGYGYTF.

This chain links TRBV5-1 with TRBJ1-6, with a tentative D call TRBD1 (6 bases). Germline V CDR1 and CDR2: SGHRS, YFSETQ. The CDR3 is made up of 16 amino acids. Trimming pared 3 bases from V and 6 bases from J, leaving 16 bases between. The CDR3 spells CASSSNTPDSNSPLHF. The CDR3 region has the DNA TGCGCCAGCAGCTCTAATACGCCGGACAGTAATTCACCCCTCCACTTT.

This chain uses TRBV6-4 with TRBJ2-7, with D maybe TRBD2 (6 bases). Germline lookup yields CDR1 MRHNA and CDR2 SNTAGT. CDR3 length: 14 amino acids. V was shortened by 2 bases and J by 4 bases, with 12 bases between the two germline ends. The CDR3 sequence: CASSDPTSWYEQYF. DNA of the CDR3: TGTGCCAGCAGTGACCCGACTAGTTGGTACGAGCAGTACTTC.

The chain links TRBV12-5 to TRBJ1-2; 7 bases are shared with TRBD1. Per the germline V gene, CDR1 is LGHNT and CDR2 is FRNRAP. With V trimmed by 0 bases and J by 0 bases, 7 bases remained unmatched. The CDR3 spans 17 residues. The CDR3: CASGLVLGQTSNYGYTF. The CDR3 coding sequence is TGTGCTAGTGGTTTGGTACTGGGACAGACGTCTAACTATGGCTACACCTTC.

This clone occurred a few times. The chain employs TRBV6-5 and TRBJ1-5, with 7 bases lining up with TRBD1. The V gene's germline CDR1 is MNHEY and CDR2 SVGAGI. The CDR3 sequence is 15 residues long. The ends lost 2 bases at V and 7 bases at J; junction bases unmatched: 8. This chain's CDR3 is CASSYKQGMGQPQHF. The CDR3 DNA reads as TGTGCCAGCAGTTACAAACAGGGGATGGGGCAGCCCCAGCATTTT.

The chain combines TRBV9 with TRBJ2-5; 10 bases are a match to TRBD2. This CDR3 spans 16 amino acids. Looked up from germline, CDR1 is SGDLS and CDR2 is YYNGEE. V lost 0 bases and J lost 5; bases outside the gene matches: 7. CDR3 sequence (DNA): TGTGCCAGCAGCGTAGAGGGGCTAGCGGGAGCGGAGACCCAGTACTTC. This sequence encodes CASSVEGLAGAETQYF.

The chain couples TRBV2 to TRBJ2-7; a possible D gene is TRBD2 (5 bases). CDR3 length: 12 residues. The germline CDR1 and CDR2 sequences are SNHLY and FYNNEI. V was trimmed by 10 bases and J by 2 bases, leaving 12 bases between them. In DNA form, the CDR3 reads TGTGCCAAGAGGACTTCCACCTACGAGCAGTACTTC. This gives the protein CAKRTSTYEQYF.

This clone occurred a few times. The gene calls are TRBV7-2 and TRBJ1-5; the match to TRBD1 covers 7 bases. V was clipped by 5 bases and J by 4 bases; unmatched bases: 8. The V gene's germline CDR1 is SGHTA and CDR2 FQGNSA. The CDR3 totals 15 residues. The CDR3 DNA is TGTGCCAGCAGCCCACAGGGGTCCCCTAATCAGCCCCAGCATTTT. Residues: CASSPQGSPNQPQHF.

There are a few counts of this clone. This sequence joins TRBV7-2 and TRBJ2-7, with 8 bases matching TRBD2. V was clipped by 7 bases and J by 0 bases; unmatched bases: 8. From germline, CDR1 is SGHTA and CDR2 FQGNSA. The length of the CDR3 is 15 residues. Here the CDR3 DNA reads TGTGCCAGCACCCCGGTGAGCGGGAGCTCCTACGAGCAGTACTTC. Amino acid sequence: CASTPVSGSSYEQYF.

This clone was seen ten or more times. The chain links TRBV6-5 to TRBJ1-5; TRBD1 matches 10 bases. After removal of 4 bases from V and 6 bases from J, the junction contained 9 bases not matched to a gene. CDR3 length equals 16 residues. Per germline, CDR1 MNHEY and CDR2 SVGAGI. CDR3 coding DNA: TGTGCCAGCAGTTCACGGACAGGGGGGACCAGTCAGCCCCAGCATTTT. Its protein is CASSSRTGGTSQPQHF.

The chain combines TRBV11-3 with TRBJ2-1; D is perhaps TRBD1 (5 bases). V was clipped by 5 bases and J by 7 bases, with 12 bases between them. Germline V CDR1 and CDR2: SGHNT, YENEEA. This CDR3 contains 13 residues. CDR3 loop: CASSRSQGNEQFF. The CDR3 bases are TGTGCCAGCAGCCGAAGCCAGGGTAATGAGCAGTTCTTC.

This clone was seen a few times. The chain combines TRBV5-1 with TRBJ2-2; no reliable D call. The CDR3 totals 16 residues. V lost 5 bases, J lost 4 bases, and 18 bases lay in between. Germline V lookup: CDR1 SGHRS, CDR2 YFSETQ. The CDR3 nucleotides read TGCGCCAGCAGATACCCCAGCGACTTGGTCACCGGGGAGCTGTTTTTT. It specifies CASRYPSDLVTGELFF.

This clone was detected only once. This chain connects TRBV19 to TRBJ1-1; 7 positions match TRBD1. V lost 6 bases and J lost 5; bases outside the gene matches: 12. Per the germline V gene, CDR1 is LNHDA and CDR2 is SQIVND (reference sequence). This CDR3 contains 15 residues. The CDR3 coding sequence is TGTGCCAGTAGATCAAGCCAGGGGGGATGGACTGAAGCTTTCTTT. Its translation: CASRSSQGGWTEAFF. Based on the CDR3 plus reference TRBV19 and TRBJ1-1, the full variable domain is DGGITQSPKYLFRKEGQNVTLSCEQNLNHDAMYWYRQDPGQGLRLIYYSQIVNDFQKGDIAEGYSVSREKKESFPLTVTSAQKNPTAFYLCASRSSQGGWTEAFFGQGTRLTVV.

V is TRBV5-1 and J is TRBJ2-3, with 8 bases identical to TRBD2. The junction had 8 bases not matched to a gene; V was cut back by 5 bases and J by 0 bases. This CDR3 has 16 amino acids. CDR1 and CDR2 (germline): SGHRS, YFSETQ. CDR3 amino acids: CASSTSGDLSTDTQYF. Here the CDR3 DNA reads TGCGCCAGCAGTACTAGCGGAGATTTAAGCACAGATACGCAGTATTTT. The full variable domain, its missing parts supplied by reference TRBV5-1 and TRBJ2-3, is KAGVTQTPRYLIKTRGQQVTLSCSPISGHRSVSWYQQTPGQGLQFLFEYFSETQRNKGNFPGRFSGRQFSNSRSEMNVSTLELGDSALYLCASSTSGDLSTDTQYFGPGTRLTVL.

The genes are TRBV6-4 and TRBJ2-1; the match to TRBD1 covers 9 bases. The trim removed 4 bases at V and 8 bases at J, leaving 9 bases unmatched. The CDR3 is made up of 15 amino acids. Germline CDR1 and CDR2: MRHNA and SNTAGT. In DNA form, the CDR3 reads TGTGCCAGCAGTGGAGTCACAGGGGGCTTCGATGAGCAGTTCTTC. Translation gives CASSGVTGGFDEQFF.

The chain employs TRBV5-1 and TRBJ2-1; TRBD2 matches 9 bases. Germline V gene data show CDR1 as SGHRS and CDR2 as YFSETQ. J was trimmed by 3 bases and V by 5 bases; bases with no gene match: 6. The CDR3 loop spans 15 amino acids. CDR3 loop: CASRTRLADYNEQFF. CDR3 DNA sequence: TGCGCCAGCAGAACGCGACTAGCGGACTACAATGAGCAGTTCTTC.

With respect to this clone: Other DNA sequences in this specimen translate into the identical CDR3. The CDR3 DNA reads as TGTGCCAGCAGTGTACAGGGGGCGAGCACTGAAGCTTTCTTT. Its protein is CASSVQGASTEAFF. The chain recombines TRBV2 with TRBJ1-1; 9 bases agree with TRBD1. The CDR3 runs to 14 residues. The trim removed 4 bases at V and 4 bases at J, leaving 4 bases unmatched. CDR1 and CDR2 from the germline V gene are SNHLY and FYNNEI.